This note documents a single T cell receptor (beta chain) sequence. This CDR3 has 13 residues. Trimming removed 4 bases at V and 2 bases at J, with 8 bases between. Germline values: CDR1 SGHNT, CDR2 YYREEE (reference sequence). Data came from immunoSEQ multiplex PCR; TCRdb stores just in-frame clones and leaves some out. Among approximately 65,000 clones, roughly 80% were seen once, and the ten largest hold about 4%. This sample was taken from a study of blood T cell repertoires in COVID-19. The specimen sequenced was PBMCs or T cells enriched from blood (not recorded which). The rearrangement uses TRBV5-4 and TRBJ2-3; D is ambiguous. This clonotype was obtained from a woman between 35 and 50 years old with acute COVID-19. CDR3 in DNA: TGTGCCAGCAGCCCTGTTCTCACAGATACGCAGTATTTT. As protein: CASSPVLTDTQYF.